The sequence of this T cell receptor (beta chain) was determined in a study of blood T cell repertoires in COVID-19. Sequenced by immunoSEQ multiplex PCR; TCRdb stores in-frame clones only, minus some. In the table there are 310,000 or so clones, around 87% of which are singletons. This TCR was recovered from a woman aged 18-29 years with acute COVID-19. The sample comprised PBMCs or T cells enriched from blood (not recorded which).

The CDR3 DNA is TGTGCCAGCAGCTACTACCAGGGGGCGACCTACGAGCAGTACTTC. Translating it yields CASSYYQGATYEQYF. This chain uses TRBV11-2 with TRBJ2-7; 8 positions match TRBD1. Germline-derived CDR1 and CDR2 are SGHAT and FQNNGV. The CDR3 length is 15 residues. The J segment lost 2 bases and the V segment lost 4 bases, leaving 7 bases of the junction unmatched.